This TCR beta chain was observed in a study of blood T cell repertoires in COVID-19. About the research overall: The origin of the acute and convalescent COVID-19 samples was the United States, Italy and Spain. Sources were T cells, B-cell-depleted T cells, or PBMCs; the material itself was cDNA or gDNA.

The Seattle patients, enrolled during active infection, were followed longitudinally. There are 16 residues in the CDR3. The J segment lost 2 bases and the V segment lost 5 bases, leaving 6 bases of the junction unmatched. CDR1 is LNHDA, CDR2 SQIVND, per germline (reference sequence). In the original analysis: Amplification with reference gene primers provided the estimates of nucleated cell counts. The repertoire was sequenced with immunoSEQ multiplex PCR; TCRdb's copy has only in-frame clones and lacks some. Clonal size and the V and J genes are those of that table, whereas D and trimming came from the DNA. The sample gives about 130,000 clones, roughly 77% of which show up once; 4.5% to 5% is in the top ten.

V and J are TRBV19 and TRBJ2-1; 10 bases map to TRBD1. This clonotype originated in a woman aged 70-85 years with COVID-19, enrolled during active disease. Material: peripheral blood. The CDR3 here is CASSETGQGTYNEQFF. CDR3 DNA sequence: TGTGCCAGTAGTGAAACGGGACAGGGGACCTACAATGAGCAGTTCTTC.